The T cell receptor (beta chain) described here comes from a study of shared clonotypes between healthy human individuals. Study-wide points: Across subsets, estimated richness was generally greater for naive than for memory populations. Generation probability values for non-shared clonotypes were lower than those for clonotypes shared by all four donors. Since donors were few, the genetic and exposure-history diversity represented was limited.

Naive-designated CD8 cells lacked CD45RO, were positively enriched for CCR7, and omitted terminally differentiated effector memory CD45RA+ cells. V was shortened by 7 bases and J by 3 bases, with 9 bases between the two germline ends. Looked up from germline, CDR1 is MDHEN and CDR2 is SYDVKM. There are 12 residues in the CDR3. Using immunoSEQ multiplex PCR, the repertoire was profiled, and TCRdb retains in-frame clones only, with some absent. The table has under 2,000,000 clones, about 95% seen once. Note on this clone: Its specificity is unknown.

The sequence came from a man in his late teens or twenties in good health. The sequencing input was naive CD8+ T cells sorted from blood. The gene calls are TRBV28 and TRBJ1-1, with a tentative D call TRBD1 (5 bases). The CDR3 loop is CASTGTYTEAFF. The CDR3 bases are TGTGCCAGCACAGGGACGTACACTGAAGCTTTCTTT.